This TCR beta chain was sequenced in a study of T cell changes during pregnancy in multiple sclerosis. The germline gives CDR1 SGHDT, CDR2 YYEEEE. The germline V and J ends were trimmed by 5 bases and 1 base, with 15 bases remaining between them. The length of the CDR3 is 15 residues. Assay: immunoSEQ multiplex PCR; the TCRdb copy retains only in-frame clones and omits some. The sample yields fewer than 25,000 clones, about 90% seen once. The chain combines TRBV5-6 with TRBJ1-1; perhaps TRBD1 as D (6 bases). The source of this sequence is a female donor in good health, enrolled as a control in a pregnancy study. The specimen was CD4+ T cells from peripheral blood mononuclear cells, collected in the third trimester of pregnancy. The CDR3 is CASSGLRTANTEAFF. CDR3 DNA: TGTGCCAGCAGTGGACTGAGGACAGCGAACACTGAAGCTTTCTTT.